Listed here are 2 T cell receptor beta chains from one sample, sequenced in a study of shared clonotypes between healthy human individuals. Assay used: immunoSEQ multiplex PCR; TCRdb lists only in-frame clones, some missing. The sample yields approximately 1.5 million clones, nearly 99% seen once. Sequencing input: naive CD4+ T cells sorted from blood. As for subset: CD45RA+ positively selected. All receptors come from a man aged 25 to 45 in good health.

In DNA, the CDR3 is TGTGCCAGCAGCCTGGGACTAGCGGGAGGGCCGGCGTTCTTC. This gives the protein CASSLGLAGGPAFF. V is TRBV5-4 and J is TRBJ2-1; 16 nucleotides match TRBD2. After removal of 4 bases from V and 15 bases from J, the junction contained 7 bases not matched to a gene. CDR3 length: 14 residues. Germline lookup yields CDR1 SGHNT and CDR2 YYREEE (reference sequence).

The chain carries TRBV28 and TRBJ2-7; no clear D gene. Per germline, CDR1 MDHEN and CDR2 SYDVKM. Trimming removed 1 base at V and 5 bases at J, with 9 bases between. This CDR3 spans 13 amino acids. CDR3 coding DNA: TGTGCCAGCAGTTTATTGGCACCCCACGAGCAGTACTTC. It codes for CASSLLAPHEQYF.